This TCR beta chain was retrieved from a study of control samples from healthy donors and cancer patients. The repertoire was sequenced with immunoSEQ multiplex PCR; TCRdb's copy has only in-frame clones and lacks some. The sample holds roughly 170,000 clones, 90% to 95% seen once. Trimming removed 4 bases from V and 2 bases from J, with 9 bases in between. Germline V gives CDR1 SGHDT, CDR2 YYEEEE. CDR3 length: 14 residues. The sequenced sample was blood. The V call is TRBV5-6, the J call TRBJ2-2; possibly TRBD2 for D (6 bases). The TCR was taken from a man between 18 and 35 years old in good health. This CDR3 is CASSPGLNTGELFF. In DNA form, the CDR3 reads TGTGCCAGCAGCCCGGGACTTAACACCGGGGAGCTGTTTTTT.